The present entry profiles one T cell receptor beta chain with its context. These data are taken from a study of cytomegalovirus exposure and HLA in healthy donors. The germline CDR1 and CDR2 sequences are SGHRS and YFSETQ. The CDR3 runs to 15 residues. The V segment lost 0 bases and the J segment 10 bases; nucleotides outside the gene matches: 8. The PCR had 60 Vbeta and 13 Jbeta primers. Clones were read by immunoSEQ multiplex PCR, and TCRdb kept only the in-frame ones, dropping some. The table lists about 140,000 clones, roughly two thirds of them singletons. Source material: PBMCs. This chain connects TRBV5-1 to TRBJ2-1; 9 bases align to TRBD2. The receptor was derived from a male donor in good health and CMV-seronegative. The CDR3 loop is CASSLGGGGGLEQFF. CDR3 in DNA: TGCGCCAGCAGCTTGGGTGGCGGGGGGGGCTTGGAGCAGTTCTTC.